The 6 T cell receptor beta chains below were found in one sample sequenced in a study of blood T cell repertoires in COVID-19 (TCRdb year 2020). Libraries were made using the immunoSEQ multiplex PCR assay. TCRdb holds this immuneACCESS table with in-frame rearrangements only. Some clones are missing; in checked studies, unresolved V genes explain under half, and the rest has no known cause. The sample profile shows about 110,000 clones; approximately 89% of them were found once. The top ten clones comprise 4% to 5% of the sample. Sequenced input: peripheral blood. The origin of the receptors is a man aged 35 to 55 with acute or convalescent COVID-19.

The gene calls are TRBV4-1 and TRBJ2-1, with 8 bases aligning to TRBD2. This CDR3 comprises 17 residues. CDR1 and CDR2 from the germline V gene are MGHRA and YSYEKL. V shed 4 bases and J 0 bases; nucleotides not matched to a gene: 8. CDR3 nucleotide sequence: TGCGCCAGCAGCCCCCTTGTAGCGGGACTCTCCTACAATGAGCAGTTCTTC. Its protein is CASSPLVAGLSYNEQFF.

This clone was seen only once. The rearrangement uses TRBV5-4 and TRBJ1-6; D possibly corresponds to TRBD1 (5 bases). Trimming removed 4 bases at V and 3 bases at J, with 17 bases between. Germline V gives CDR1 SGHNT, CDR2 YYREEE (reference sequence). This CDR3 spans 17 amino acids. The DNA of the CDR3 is TGTGCCAGCAGCAGGAATAATCAGGGAAACTATAATTCACCCCTCCACTTT. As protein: CASSRNNQGNYNSPLHF.

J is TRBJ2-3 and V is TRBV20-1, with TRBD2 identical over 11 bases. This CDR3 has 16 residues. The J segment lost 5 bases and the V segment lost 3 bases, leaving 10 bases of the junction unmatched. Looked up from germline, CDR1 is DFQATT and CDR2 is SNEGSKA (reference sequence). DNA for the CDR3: TGCAGTGCTAGTTTGGCTAGCGGGGGGCGGGGAGATACGCAGTATTTT. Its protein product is CSASLASGGRGDTQYF.

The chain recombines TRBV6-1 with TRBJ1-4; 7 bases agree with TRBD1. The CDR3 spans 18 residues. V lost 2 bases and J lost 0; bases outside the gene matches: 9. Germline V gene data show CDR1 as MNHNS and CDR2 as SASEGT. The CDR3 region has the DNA TGTGCCAGCAGTGAAACCGGGACAGTTCTTGCAACTAATGAAAAACTGTTTTTT. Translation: CASSETGTVLATNEKLFF.

The CDR3 bases are TGTGCCAGCTCACCACGGGGGGACCTCGAAGCTTTCTTT. Protein sequence: CASSPRGDLEAFF. V usage is TRBV18 and J usage is TRBJ1-1, with a weak D call TRBD1 (5 bases). CDR1 and CDR2 (germline): KGHSH, LQKENI. Trimming took 1 base from V and 8 from J, leaving 11 bases between them. This CDR3 has 13 residues. Variable domain in full (rest from reference TRBV18 and TRBJ1-1): NAGVMQNPRHLVRRRGQEARLRCSPMKGHSHVYWYRQLPEEGLKFMVYLQKENIIDESGMPKERFSAEFPKEGPSILRIQQVVRGDSAAYFCASSPRGDLEAFFGQGTRLTVV.

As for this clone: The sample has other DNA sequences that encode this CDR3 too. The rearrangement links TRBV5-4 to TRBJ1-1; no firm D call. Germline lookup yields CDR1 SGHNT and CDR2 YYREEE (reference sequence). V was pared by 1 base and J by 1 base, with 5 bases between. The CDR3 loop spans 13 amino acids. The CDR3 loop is CASSLTANTEAFF. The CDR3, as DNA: TGTGCCAGCAGCTTGACAGCGAACACTGAAGCTTTCTTT.